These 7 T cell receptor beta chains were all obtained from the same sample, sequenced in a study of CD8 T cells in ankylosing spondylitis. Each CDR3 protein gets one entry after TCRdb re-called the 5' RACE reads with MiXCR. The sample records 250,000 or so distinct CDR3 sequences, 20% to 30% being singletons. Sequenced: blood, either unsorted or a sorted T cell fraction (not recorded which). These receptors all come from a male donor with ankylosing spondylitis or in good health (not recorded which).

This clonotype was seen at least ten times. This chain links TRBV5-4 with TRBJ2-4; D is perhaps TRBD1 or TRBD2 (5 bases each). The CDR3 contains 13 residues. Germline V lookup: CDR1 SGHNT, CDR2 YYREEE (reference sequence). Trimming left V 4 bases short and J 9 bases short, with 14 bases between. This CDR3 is CASSRDDMGIQYF. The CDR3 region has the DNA TGTGCCAGCAGCCGGGACGACATGGGCATTCAGTACTTC.

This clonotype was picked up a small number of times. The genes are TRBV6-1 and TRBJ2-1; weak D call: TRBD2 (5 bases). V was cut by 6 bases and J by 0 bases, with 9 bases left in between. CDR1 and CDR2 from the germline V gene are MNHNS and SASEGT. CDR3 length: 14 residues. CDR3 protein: CASSGVLSYNEQFF. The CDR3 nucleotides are TGTGCCAGCAGCGGGGTTCTCTCCTACAATGAGCAGTTCTTC.

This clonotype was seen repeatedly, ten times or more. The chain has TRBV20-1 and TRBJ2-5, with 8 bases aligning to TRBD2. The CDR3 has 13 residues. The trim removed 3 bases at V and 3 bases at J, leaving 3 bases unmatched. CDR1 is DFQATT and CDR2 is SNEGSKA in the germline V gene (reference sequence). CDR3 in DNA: TGCAGTGCTAGGGGGACTAGTAAAGAGACCCAGTACTTC. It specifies CSARGTSKETQYF.

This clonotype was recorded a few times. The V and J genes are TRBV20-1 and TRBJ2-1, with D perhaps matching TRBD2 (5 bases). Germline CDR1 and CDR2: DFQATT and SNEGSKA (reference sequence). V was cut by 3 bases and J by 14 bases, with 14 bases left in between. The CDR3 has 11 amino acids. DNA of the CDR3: TGCAGTGCTAGCACCTTCGACGGGAAGTTCTTC. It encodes CSASTFDGKFF.

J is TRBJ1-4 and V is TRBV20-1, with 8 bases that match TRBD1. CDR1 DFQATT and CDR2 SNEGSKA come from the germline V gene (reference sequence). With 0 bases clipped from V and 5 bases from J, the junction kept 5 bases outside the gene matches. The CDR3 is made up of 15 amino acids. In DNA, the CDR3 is TGCAGTGCTAGAGATCATAGACAGGGGAATGAAAAACTGTTTTTT. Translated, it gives CSARDHRQGNEKLFF.

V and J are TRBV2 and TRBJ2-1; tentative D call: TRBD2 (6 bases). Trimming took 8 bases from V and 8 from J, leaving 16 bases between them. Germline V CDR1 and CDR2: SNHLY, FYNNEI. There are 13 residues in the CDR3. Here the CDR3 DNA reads TGTGCCAGCGGAACGGGGGTAGAGGATGAGCAGTTCTTC. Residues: CASGTGVEDEQFF.

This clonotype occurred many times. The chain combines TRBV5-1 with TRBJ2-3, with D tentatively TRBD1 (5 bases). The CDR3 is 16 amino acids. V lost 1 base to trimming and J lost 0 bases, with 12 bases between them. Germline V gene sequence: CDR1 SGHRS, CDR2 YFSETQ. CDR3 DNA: TGCGCCAGCAGCTTGCGTGGGCAGGGAAGCACAGATACGCAGTATTTT. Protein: CASSLRGQGSTDTQYF.